The sequence of this T cell receptor (beta chain) was determined in a study of vaccination effects on CD4 cells after COVID-19. This clone was counted only a few times. Its antigen is currently unknown. Profiled with immunoSEQ multiplex PCR; TCRdb holds only in-frame clones, not every one. This sample yields about 28,000 clones, of which under 85% are seen a single time; about 32% belongs to the top ten. With V trimmed by 1 base and J by 5 bases, 4 bases remained unmatched. Germline CDR1 SGHTA, CDR2 FQGNSA. This CDR3 spans 14 amino acids. Peptide-pool stimulation followed by sequencing identified expanded antigen-specific CD4+ clonotypes in the ViraFEST assay. Following a roughly 11-day culture, CD4+ T cells were purified. Nucleocapsid antibodies were negative in the vaccine recipients, who had never had SARS-CoV-2 infection.

This TCR came from a human donor who received a COVID-19 vaccine. Source: CD4+ T cells from PBMCs cultured with SARS-CoV-2 spike peptides, taken before COVID-19 vaccination. The V call is TRBV7-2, the J call TRBJ1-2; 7 nucleotides line up with TRBD1. The CDR3 DNA reads TGTGCCAGCAGCTTAGATCAGGGGGGGTATGGCTACACCTTC. Protein product: CASSLDQGGYGYTF.